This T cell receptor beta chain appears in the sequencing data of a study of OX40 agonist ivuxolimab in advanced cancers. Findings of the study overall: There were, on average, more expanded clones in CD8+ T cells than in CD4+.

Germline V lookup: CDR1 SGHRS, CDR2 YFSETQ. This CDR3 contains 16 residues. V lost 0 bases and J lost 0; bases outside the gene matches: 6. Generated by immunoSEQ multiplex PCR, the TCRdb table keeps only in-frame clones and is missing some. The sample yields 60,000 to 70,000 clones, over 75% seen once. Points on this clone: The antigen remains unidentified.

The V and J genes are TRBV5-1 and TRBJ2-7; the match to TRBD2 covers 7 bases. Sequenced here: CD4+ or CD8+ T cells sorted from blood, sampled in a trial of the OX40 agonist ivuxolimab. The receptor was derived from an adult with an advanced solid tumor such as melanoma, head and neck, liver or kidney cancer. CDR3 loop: CASSLASGMYSYEQYF. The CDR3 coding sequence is TGCGCCAGCAGCTTGGCGAGCGGGATGTACTCCTACGAGCAGTACTTC.